This TCR beta chain was captured in a study of blood T cell repertoires in COVID-19. The germline V and J ends were trimmed by 4 bases and 0 bases, with 16 bases remaining between them. The CDR3 is made up of 16 amino acids. Germline V CDR1 and CDR2: SGHRS, YFSETQ. Repertoires were generated with immunoSEQ multiplex PCR, while TCRdb's copy carries only in-frame clones and drops some. The sample shows 75,000 or so clones, around 80% of them seen only once. This receptor was taken from a man aged 55 to 70 with active or convalescent COVID-19. The material sequenced was peripheral blood. V usage is TRBV5-1 and J usage is TRBJ1-2, with D perhaps matching TRBD1 (5 bases). The DNA for the CDR3 is TGCGCCAGCAGCGTCGGGGGTCAACAGACTAACTATGGCTACACCTTC. Translation gives CASSVGGQQTNYGYTF. The entire variable domain, with the rest obtained from reference TRBV5-1 and TRBJ1-2, is as follows: KAGVTQTPRYLIKTRGQQVTLSCSPISGHRSVSWYQQTPGQGLQFLFEYFSETQRNKGNFPGRFSGRQFSNSRSEMNVSTLELGDSALYLCASSVGGQQTNYGYTFGSGTRLTVV.